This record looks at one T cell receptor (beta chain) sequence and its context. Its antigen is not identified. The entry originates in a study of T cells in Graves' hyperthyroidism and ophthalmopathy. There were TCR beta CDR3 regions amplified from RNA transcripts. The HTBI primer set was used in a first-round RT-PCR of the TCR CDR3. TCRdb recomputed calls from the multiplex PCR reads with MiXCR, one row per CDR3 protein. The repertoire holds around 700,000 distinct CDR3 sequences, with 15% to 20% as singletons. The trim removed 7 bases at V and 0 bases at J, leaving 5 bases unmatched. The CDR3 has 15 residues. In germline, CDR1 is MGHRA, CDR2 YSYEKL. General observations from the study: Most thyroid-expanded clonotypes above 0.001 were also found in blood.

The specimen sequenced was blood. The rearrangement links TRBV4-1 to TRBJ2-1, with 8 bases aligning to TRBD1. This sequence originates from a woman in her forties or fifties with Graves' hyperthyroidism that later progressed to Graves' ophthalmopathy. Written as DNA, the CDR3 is TGCGCCAGCAACCACAGGGGGAGCTCCTACAATGAGCAGTTCTTC. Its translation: CASNHRGSSYNEQFF.